Here is one T cell receptor beta chain with its context. In the original workflow: Nucleated cell counts were estimated from reference gene primer amplification. Clones were read by immunoSEQ multiplex PCR, and TCRdb kept only the in-frame ones, dropping some. V, J and clone size reflect that table, while D and trimming were determined from the DNA. The table includes roughly 130,000 clones, around 87% detected once. These data come from a study of blood T cell repertoires in COVID-19. About the study: Collection of acute and convalescent COVID-19 samples took place in the United States, Italy and Spain.

The CDR3 extends over 14 amino acids. V gave up 4 bases and J gave up 5 bases, with 14 bases separating them. Germline V gives CDR1 LGHDT, CDR2 YNNKEL (reference sequence). This chain uses TRBV3-1 (or the pseudogene TRBV3-2) with TRBJ1-1, with a weak D call TRBD1 (6 bases). Sequenced input: peripheral blood. The receptor's source is a woman aged 55 to 70 with acute or convalescent COVID-19. The CDR3 region is CASSLGGGRTEAFF. In DNA form, the CDR3 reads TGTGCCAGCAGCCTCGGGGGGGGGCGGACTGAAGCTTTCTTT.